What follows are 12 T cell receptor beta chains derived from one specimen sequenced in a study. TRBV12-4/TRBJ1-2 clonotypes were amplified with adaptor-ligated barcode primers. TCRdb redid the calling of the multiplex PCR reads with MiXCR, one entry per CDR3 protein. The data contain 800 to 1,000 distinct CDR3 sequences, 3.4% of them seen just once; the ten biggest clones take up about 30%. Material for sequencing was naive CD4+ T cells sorted from blood. Sample subset: naive CD4+ T cells, CD4+CD45RA+CD25-. These receptors all stem from a female donor with breast cancer.

This clonotype ranks as medium-sized. The chain combines TRBV12-3 or TRBV12-4 with TRBJ1-2, with TRBD1 identical over 8 bases. Trimming removed 8 bases from V and 2 bases from J; junction bases left unmatched: 22. The CDR3 contains 19 residues. CDR3 in DNA: TGTGCCAGCCGACGGCGACGACAGGGGCCGCAACGGAACAACTATGGCTACACCTTC. Translating gives CASRRRRQGPQRNNYGYTF.

This clonotype is labeled large. The chain is built from TRBV12-3 or TRBV12-4 and TRBJ1-2, with D possibly being TRBD1 (5 bases). The CDR3 consists of 14 residues. V lost 1 base to trimming and J lost 7 bases, with 13 bases between them. This CDR3 is CASSLGQIATGYTF. CDR3 coding DNA: TGTGCCAGCAGTTTAGGACAGATCGCTACTGGCTACACCTTC.

This clonotype is classed as medium-sized (0.01 to 0.1%). This chain joins TRBV12-3 or TRBV12-4 and TRBJ1-2; 8 nucleotides line up with TRBD1. J gave up 1 base and V 6 bases, and 1 base lay outside the gene matches. The CDR3 totals 13 residues. CDR3 nucleotide sequence: TGTGCCAGCAGAGGACAGGGTAACTATGGCTACACCTTC. Its translation: CASRGQGNYGYTF.

This clonotype is classed as large. The chain recombines TRBV12-3 or TRBV12-4 with TRBJ1-2; D perhaps matches TRBD1 (6 bases). The V end was cut by 4 bases, the J end by 5 bases, with 14 bases between. The CDR3 runs 14 residues. CDR3 in amino acids: CASSSTGQVYGYTF. The DNA of the CDR3 is TGTGCCAGCAGTTCTACAGGGCAGGTTTATGGCTACACCTTC.

This clonotype is judged large (0.1 to 1%). V is TRBV12-3 or TRBV12-4 and J is TRBJ1-2; D is possibly TRBD1 (5 bases). CDR3 length equals 13 residues. V was clipped by 5 bases and J by 8 bases, with 15 bases between them. CDR3 loop: CASSRDSPRGYTF. Here the CDR3 DNA reads TGTGCCAGCAGTCGGGACTCTCCCCGAGGCTACACCTTC.

This clonotype was detected many times. J is TRBJ1-2 and V is TRBV12-3 or TRBV12-4; D uncertain. The CDR3 length is 12 residues. V was shortened by 4 bases and J by 6 bases, with 9 bases between the two germline ends. DNA of the CDR3: TGTGCCAGCAGTTATTTGCCGAATGGCTACACCTTC. Translating gives CASSYLPNGYTF.

By share, this clonotype ranks as large (0.1 to 1%). The rearrangement joins TRBV12-3 or TRBV12-4 to TRBJ1-2; D gene uncertain. The V end lost 8 bases, the J end lost 3 bases, and 13 bases lay between the germline ends. There are 13 residues in the CDR3. In DNA, the CDR3 is TGTGCCAGCTCCGCCATTTGGGACTATGGCTACACCTTC. It translates to CASSAIWDYGYTF.

In its sample, this clonotype ranks as medium-sized (0.01 to 0.1%). The CDR3 DNA follows: TGTGCCAGCAGTTTTGGCAGGAGGATAACTAACTATGGCTACACCTTC. It translates to CASSFGRRITNYGYTF. The chain links TRBV12-3 or TRBV12-4 to TRBJ1-2, with D unresolved. This CDR3 has 16 residues. Trimming removed 3 bases at V and 0 bases at J, with 14 bases between.

This clonotype was recorded many times. The chain joins TRBV12-3 or TRBV12-4 to TRBJ1-2; the D is unclear. This CDR3 is 14 amino acids long. V was pared by 8 bases and J by 4 bases, with 17 bases between. In nucleotides, the CDR3 is TGTGCCAGCTTGTTGCACCTACACTGCTATGGCTACACCTTC. Translation: CASLLHLHCYGYTF.

This clonotype is large in the sample. The V call is TRBV12-3 or TRBV12-4, the J call TRBJ1-2, with D hard to call. This CDR3 spans 11 amino acids. V was cut by 5 bases and J by 11 bases, with 12 bases left in between. The CDR3 coding sequence is TGTGCCAGCAGTACCAGTCATAGGTACACCTTC. This codes for CASSTSHRYTF.

The chain uses TRBV12-3 or TRBV12-4 and TRBJ1-2; maybe TRBD1 (5 bases). With 5 bases removed from V and 6 bases from J, the gap between germline ends came to 13 bases. This CDR3 is built from 13 residues. The CDR3 region is CASSPSGPDGYTF. CDR3 coding DNA: TGTGCCAGCAGTCCGTCAGGGCCTGATGGCTACACCTTC.

This clonotype is medium-sized in the sample. This chain joins TRBV12-3 or TRBV12-4 and TRBJ1-2, with TRBD1 matching 7 bases. J gave up 8 bases and V 4 bases, and 4 bases lay outside the gene matches. The CDR3 totals 12 residues. The CDR3 nucleotides read TGTGCCAGCAGTTCGGGACAGCGGGGCTACACCTTC. It encodes CASSSGQRGYTF.